This T cell receptor beta chain appears in the sequencing data of a study of T cell repertoires in cytomegalovirus infection. Study information: It was the public TCR beta signatures that indicated both CMV infection and matching HLA type.

Trimming cost V 2 bases and J 3 bases, with 13 bases left between them. This CDR3 comprises 16 residues. This clonotype showed up many times. Its antigen is undetermined. TCRdb re-derived calls from the reads in MiXCR, one entry per CDR3 protein. The table shows approximately 700,000 distinct CDR3 sequences, with roughly 36% occurring only once. Study outcomes and limitations: CMV-specific TCR beta clonotypes restricted by HLA-C dominated the ex vivo response.

Material for sequencing was PBMCs. The clonotype was recovered from a human donor in good health (CMV status not recorded). Some clones in this sample may be carry-over from other donors' samples. The J gene is TRBJ1-4, the V gene TRBV12-3 or TRBV12-4; no firm D call. CDR3 amino acids: CASSLKVAAPNEKLFF. The CDR3 bases are TGTGCCAGCAGTTTAAAGGTAGCAGCACCTAATGAAAAACTGTTTTTT.